The next 25 T cell receptor beta chains were all read from a single sample in a study of PD-1 blockade in classical Hodgkin lymphoma. Measured with immunoSEQ multiplex PCR; TCRdb has only the in-frame clones, and not every one. The sample consists of about 7,000 clones, 84% of them appearing once. Brentuximab vedotin exposure varied, and every patient relapsed after autologous stem cell transplantation. Source: peripheral blood mononuclear cells (PBMCs), taken at baseline. These receptors were taken from a human donor with classical Hodgkin lymphoma.

This clone was found a few times. The chain recombines TRBV5-6 with TRBJ2-7; the D gene is possibly TRBD1 (6 bases). The CDR3 loop spans 14 amino acids. Per germline, CDR1 SGHDT and CDR2 YYEEEE. V was cut by 0 bases and J by 1 base, with 8 bases left in between. CDR3 nucleotides: TGTGCCAGCAGCTTGGATACAGGGTCCTACGAGCAGTACTTC. Its translation is CASSLDTGSYEQYF.

This chain links TRBV28 with TRBJ1-1; 8 bases are a match to TRBD1. The trim removed 6 bases at V and 6 bases at J, leaving 12 bases unmatched. CDR3 length equals 15 residues. Germline V lookup: CDR1 MDHEN, CDR2 SYDVKM. DNA for the CDR3: TGTGCCAGCAGGCATACAGGGGGTGTATTACCTGAAGCTTTCTTT. Encoded protein: CASRHTGGVLPEAFF. Using reference TRBV28 and TRBJ1-1 for the parts outside the CDR3, the full variable domain is DVKVTQSSRYLVKRTGEKVFLECVQDMDHENMFWYRQDPGLGLRLIYFSYDVKMKEKGDIPEGYSVSREKKERFSLILESASTNQTSMYLCASRHTGGVLPEAFFGQGTRLTVV.

The rearrangement links TRBV23-1 to TRBJ1-5; D call uncertain. TRBV23-1 counts as an open reading frame of uncertain function. V was shortened by 0 bases and J by 4 bases, with 7 bases between the two germline ends. This CDR3 has 14 amino acids. The CDR3 protein is CASSQSLGNQPQHF. Here the CDR3 DNA reads TGCGCCAGCAGTCAATCGTTGGGGAATCAGCCCCAGCATTTT.

This clone was seen only once. The chain uses TRBV5-4 and TRBJ2-2; D call uncertain. V lost 0 bases to trimming and J lost 2 bases, with 8 bases between them. The CDR3 covers 15 residues. The V gene's germline CDR1 is SGHNT and CDR2 YYREEE (reference sequence). CDR3 nucleotides: TGTGCCAGCAGCTTGGTAGACACCAACACCGGGGAGCTGTTTTTT. Protein sequence: CASSLVDTNTGELFF.

This clone was detected a few times. This rearrangement joins TRBV7-2 to TRBJ2-1; 8 positions agree with TRBD1. The germline V gene encodes CDR1 SGHTA and CDR2 FQGNSA. Unmatched junction bases numbered 11, after V lost 1 base and J lost 3 bases. The length of the CDR3 is 18 residues. The CDR3 region is CASSLGAVAGQDYNEQFF. In nucleotides, the CDR3 is TGTGCCAGCAGCTTAGGGGCAGTGGCGGGACAGGACTACAATGAGCAGTTCTTC.

This chain joins TRBV11-3 and TRBJ2-1; D remains unclear. Per the germline V gene, CDR1 is SGHNT and CDR2 is YENEEA. This CDR3 is built from 12 residues. The V end lost 5 bases, the J end lost 3 bases, and 5 bases lay between the germline ends. The CDR3 region is CASSPIYNEQFF. Here the CDR3 DNA reads TGTGCCAGCAGCCCGATCTACAATGAGCAGTTCTTC.

This clone was observed once. This rearrangement joins TRBV18 to TRBJ2-1; D is unclear. V lost 6 bases and J 0 bases, leaving 12 bases between the germline ends. The CDR3 runs to 15 residues. CDR1 and CDR2 (germline): KGHSH, LQKENI. CDR3 nucleotides: TGTGCCAGCTCGGAAAGACAAAGCTCCTACAATGAGCAGTTCTTC. Translated, it gives CASSERQSSYNEQFF.

The V gene is TRBV5-1, the J gene TRBJ2-1; 8 bases line up with TRBD2. Germline V gene lookup returns CDR1 SGHRS and CDR2 YFSETQ. This CDR3 contains 16 residues. The trim removed 4 bases at V and 4 bases at J, leaving 10 bases unmatched. Here the CDR3 reads CASSISPGTRYNEQFF. The CDR3 bases are TGCGCCAGCAGCATAAGTCCCGGGACTAGGTACAATGAGCAGTTCTTC. Variable domain in full (rest from reference TRBV5-1 and TRBJ2-1): KAGVTQTPRYLIKTRGQQVTLSCSPISGHRSVSWYQQTPGQGLQFLFEYFSETQRNKGNFPGRFSGRQFSNSRSEMNVSTLELGDSALYLCASSISPGTRYNEQFFGPGTRLTVL.

In this sample, this clone turned up a few times. CDR3 in amino acids: CASSLLQGMETQYF. Written as DNA, the CDR3 is TGTGCCAGCAGCTTGCTCCAGGGAATGGAGACCCAGTACTTC. V gene TRBV5-6 combines with J gene TRBJ2-5; D may be TRBD1 (5 bases). This CDR3 comprises 14 residues. V was pared by 1 base and J by 5 bases, with 12 bases between. From germline, CDR1 is SGHDT and CDR2 YYEEEE.

This chain links TRBV11-3 with TRBJ2-2, with 8 bases aligning to TRBD1. The CDR3 contains 17 residues. V lost 2 bases, J lost 4 bases, and 9 bases stayed unmatched. Germline-derived CDR1 and CDR2 are SGHNT and YENEEA. CDR3 amino acids: CASSLYGGQGSTGELFF. As DNA, the CDR3 is TGTGCCAGCAGCTTATACGGTGGACAGGGAAGCACCGGGGAGCTGTTTTTT.

The chain joins TRBV2 to TRBJ2-2; TRBD2 agrees at 8 bases. With V trimmed by 2 bases and J by 0 bases, 11 bases remained unmatched. Germline V gives CDR1 SNHLY, CDR2 FYNNEI. This CDR3 is 19 amino acids long. CDR3 protein: CASSEWGVSGKSNTGELFF. The CDR3 DNA reads as TGTGCCAGCAGTGAATGGGGAGTTAGCGGGAAATCGAACACCGGGGAGCTGTTTTTT.

This chain links TRBV2 with TRBJ2-1; 7 nucleotides match TRBD2. Germline V gives CDR1 SNHLY, CDR2 FYNNEI. V lost 1 base and J lost 3; bases outside the gene matches: 6. The CDR3 covers 16 residues. In DNA, the CDR3 is TGTGCCAGCAGTGAAGTGAGGCTAGCGGTCTACAATGAGCAGTTCTTC. It is translated as CASSEVRLAVYNEQFF. The full variable domain, completed using reference TRBV2 and TRBJ2-1, is EPEVTQTPSHQVTQMGQEVILRCVPISNHLYFYWYRQILGQKVEFLVSFYNNEISEKSEIFDDQFSVERPDGSNFTLKIRSTKLEDSAMYFCASSEVRLAVYNEQFFGPGTRLTVL.

This clone was seen a handful of times. The CDR3 end shows no conserved phenylalanine or tryptophan, and so a read error is likely. It is unclear where the CDR3 begins or ends on the DNA, so no DNA is shown, and the CDR3 is as TCRdb lists it. This sequence joins TRBV27 and TRBJ1-2. Germline CDR1 reads MNHEY; CDR2 reads SMNVEV (reference sequence). The CDR3 has 11 residues if both end residues are counted. The CDR3 sequence is CASSSKCRVLV.

This chain links TRBV29-1 with TRBJ2-1, with 9 bases fitting TRBD1. Per germline, CDR1 SQVTM and CDR2 ANQGSEA. Trimming took 3 bases from V and 6 from J; bases not matched to a gene: 9. This CDR3 contains 15 residues. The CDR3 DNA follows: TGCAGCGTTGACGGGACAGGGAGACGTTTCAATGAGCAGTTCTTC. It is translated as CSVDGTGRRFNEQFF.

J is TRBJ2-1 and V is TRBV6-6; D is ambiguous. Trimming removed 0 bases at V and 6 bases at J, with 12 bases between. CDR1 is MNHNY, CDR2 SVGAGI, per germline (reference sequence). The CDR3 consists of 15 residues. The CDR3 reads CASSYSAPKGNEQFF. CDR3 DNA sequence: TGTGCCAGCAGTTACTCAGCTCCTAAGGGCAATGAGCAGTTCTTC.

This chain links TRBV7-9 with TRBJ2-2; TRBD1 aligns across 10 bases. V was clipped by 5 bases and J by 9 bases; unmatched bases: 9. The CDR3 loop spans 15 amino acids. Germline V CDR1 and CDR2: SEHNR, FQNEAQ (reference sequence). CDR3 nucleotide sequence: TGTGCCAGCAGCCCCGGGACAGGGGAGGCAAGGGAGCTGTTTTTT. This translates into CASSPGTGEARELFF.

The gene calls are TRBV27 and TRBJ2-7; 7 nucleotides agree with TRBD1. The CDR3 extends over 16 amino acids. From germline, CDR1 is MNHEY and CDR2 SMNVEV (reference sequence). The junction had 11 bases not matched to a gene; V was cut back by 4 bases and J by 2 bases. CDR3 DNA sequence: TGTGCCAGCAGTTCATTCGGAAGGGGGCAGACCTACGAGCAGTACTTC. This gives the protein CASSSFGRGQTYEQYF.

This chain uses TRBV6-6 with TRBJ2-7, with 9 nucleotides matching TRBD2. CDR1 MNHNY and CDR2 SVGAGI come from the germline V gene (reference sequence). With 6 bases clipped from V and 1 base from J, the junction kept 7 bases outside the gene matches. CDR3 length: 15 amino acids. The CDR3 loop is CASRLTSGQSYEQYF. The CDR3 region has the DNA TGTGCCAGCAGGCTTACTAGCGGGCAGTCCTACGAGCAGTACTTC.

The chain is built from TRBV2 and TRBJ2-1, with D maybe TRBD1 (6 bases). Germline V gene sequence: CDR1 SNHLY, CDR2 FYNNEI. V lost 6 bases, J lost 0 bases, and 9 bases lay in between. CDR3 length: 14 residues. CDR3 residues: CASSGTNSYNEQFF. The CDR3 nucleotides are TGTGCCAGCAGCGGGACAAACTCCTACAATGAGCAGTTCTTC.

The genes are TRBV19 and TRBJ2-6; TRBD2 might be the D (5 bases). Trimming stripped 3 bases from V and 0 bases from J, with 12 bases between. The CDR3 runs to 17 residues. In germline, CDR1 is LNHDA, CDR2 SQIVND (reference sequence). The CDR3 DNA reads as TGTGCCAGTAGTATGAGACCCCGGGGCTCTGGGGCCAACGTCCTGACTTTC. This sequence encodes CASSMRPRGSGANVLTF. Combining the CDR3 with reference TRBV19 and TRBJ2-6 gives the whole variable domain DGGITQSPKYLFRKEGQNVTLSCEQNLNHDAMYWYRQDPGQGLRLIYYSQIVNDFQKGDIAEGYSVSREKKESFPLTVTSAQKNPTAFYLCASSMRPRGSGANVLTFGAGSRLTVL.

The chain is built from TRBV6-1 and TRBJ1-2; D perhaps matches TRBD1 (6 bases). With 2 bases removed from V and 12 bases from J, the gap between germline ends came to 25 bases. CDR3 length: 16 residues. CDR1 and CDR2 (germline): MNHNS, SASEGT. CDR3: CASSELWGRTPEEDTF. The CDR3 DNA follows: TGTGCCAGCAGTGAATTGTGGGGGCGGACCCCTGAGGAGGACACCTTC.

V is TRBV5-1 and J is TRBJ2-1; D gene unclear. Trimming removed 5 bases at V and 10 bases at J, with 19 bases between. The length of the CDR3 is 14 residues. CDR1 is SGHRS, CDR2 YFSETQ, per germline. CDR3 protein: CASSSTPTQTEQFF. CDR3 nucleotides: TGCGCCAGCAGTTCCACCCCCACACAAACCGAGCAGTTCTTC.

The chain employs TRBV19 and TRBJ2-6; no reliable D call. Deletions cut 3 bases from V and 0 bases from J, with 15 bases between. CDR3 length equals 18 residues. Per the germline V gene, CDR1 is LNHDA and CDR2 is SQIVND (reference sequence). Here the CDR3 reads CASSIQVVWGSGANVLTF. DNA for the CDR3: TGTGCCAGTAGTATCCAGGTTGTTTGGGGCTCTGGGGCCAACGTCCTGACTTTC. Filled out from reference TRBV19 and TRBJ2-6, the complete variable domain reads DGGITQSPKYLFRKEGQNVTLSCEQNLNHDAMYWYRQDPGQGLRLIYYSQIVNDFQKGDIAEGYSVSREKKESFPLTVTSAQKNPTAFYLCASSIQVVWGSGANVLTFGAGSRLTVL.

This chain uses TRBV14 with TRBJ2-1; D not certain. Germline V gene data show CDR1 as SGHDN and CDR2 as FVKESK. The ends were cut back, 4 bases at V and 1 base at J, with 17 bases in the middle. This CDR3 comprises 17 residues. The CDR3 coding sequence is TGTGCCAGCAGCCTACACCGTGGCGGACCGTCCTACAATGAGCAGTTCTTC. Translating gives CASSLHRGGPSYNEQFF.

J is TRBJ2-1 and V is TRBV29-1; D may correspond to TRBD1 or TRBD2 (5 bases each). Germline V gene lookup returns CDR1 SQVTM and CDR2 ANQGSEA. The CDR3 totals 9 residues. Trimming took 6 bases from V and 8 from J, leaving 5 bases between them. This CDR3 is CSVGDEQFF. As DNA, the CDR3 is TGCAGCGTGGGGGATGAGCAGTTCTTC.